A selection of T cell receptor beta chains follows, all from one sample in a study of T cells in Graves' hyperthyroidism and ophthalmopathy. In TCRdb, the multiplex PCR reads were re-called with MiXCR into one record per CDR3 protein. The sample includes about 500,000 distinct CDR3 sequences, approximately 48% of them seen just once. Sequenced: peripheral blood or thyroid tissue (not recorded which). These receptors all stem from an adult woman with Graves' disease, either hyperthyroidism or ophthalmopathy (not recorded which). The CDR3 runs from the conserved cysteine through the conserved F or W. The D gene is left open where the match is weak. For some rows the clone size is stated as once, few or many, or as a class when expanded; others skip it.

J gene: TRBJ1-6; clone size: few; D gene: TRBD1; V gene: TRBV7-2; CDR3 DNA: TGTGCCAGCAGCTACCAAGACAGGGGTCTTTCACCCCTCCACTTT; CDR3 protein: CASSYQDRGLSPLHF
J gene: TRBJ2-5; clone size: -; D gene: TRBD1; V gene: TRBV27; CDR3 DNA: TGTGCCAGCAGTCTCTACAGGGGGCGGGAGACCCAGTACTTC; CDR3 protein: CASSLYRGRETQYF
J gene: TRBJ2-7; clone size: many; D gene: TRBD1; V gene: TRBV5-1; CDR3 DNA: TGCGCCAGCAGCTTGAGGACAGGTTCCTACGAGCAGTACTTC; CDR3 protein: CASSLRTGSYEQYF
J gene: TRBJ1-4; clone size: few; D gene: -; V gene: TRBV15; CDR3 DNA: TGTGCCACCAGCAGACCGGGACGCTCAGAAAAACTGTTTTTT; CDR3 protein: CATSRPGRSEKLFF
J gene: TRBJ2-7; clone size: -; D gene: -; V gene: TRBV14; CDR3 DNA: TGTGCCAGCAGCCAAGTCCACCCATGGGGGAACGAGCAGTACTTC; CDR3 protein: CASSQVHPWGNEQYF
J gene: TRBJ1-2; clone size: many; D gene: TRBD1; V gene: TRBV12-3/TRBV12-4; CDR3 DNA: TGTGCCAGCAGTTCGGACAGGGTCTATGGCTACACCTTC; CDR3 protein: CASSSDRVYGYTF
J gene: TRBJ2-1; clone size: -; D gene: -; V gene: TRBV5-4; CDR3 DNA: TGTGCCAGCAGCTTGGGAGAATATCACAATGAGCAGTTCTTC; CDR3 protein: CASSLGEYHNEQFF
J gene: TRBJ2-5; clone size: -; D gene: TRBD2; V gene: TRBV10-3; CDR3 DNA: TGTGCCCCGGGACTAGCGGGAGAAGAGACCCAGTACTTC; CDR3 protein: CAPGLAGEETQYF
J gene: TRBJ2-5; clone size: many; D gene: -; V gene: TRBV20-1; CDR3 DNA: TGCAGTGCGCCGGGGGCCGGGAATATGGAGACCCAGTACTTC; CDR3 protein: CSAPGAGNMETQYF
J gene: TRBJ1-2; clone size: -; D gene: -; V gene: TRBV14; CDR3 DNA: TGTGCCAGCAGCCAAGATCCGGGACACCAGAACTTC; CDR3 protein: CASSQDPGHQNF
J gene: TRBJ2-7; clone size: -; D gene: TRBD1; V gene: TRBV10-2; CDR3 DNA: TGCGCCAGTAATGACAGACAGGGTCGCGACGAGCAGTACTTC; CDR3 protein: CASNDRQGRDEQYF
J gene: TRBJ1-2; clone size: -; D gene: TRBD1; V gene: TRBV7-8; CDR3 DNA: TGTGCCAGCAGCTTAGGTCCATTGGGACAGGGGATCGCGGCCTACACCTTC; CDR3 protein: CASSLGPLGQGIAAYTF
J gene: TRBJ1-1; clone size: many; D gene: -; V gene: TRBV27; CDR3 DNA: TGTGCCAGCAGTTTAATGGGGCGGACCGCTGAAGCTTTCTTT; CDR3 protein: CASSLMGRTAEAFF
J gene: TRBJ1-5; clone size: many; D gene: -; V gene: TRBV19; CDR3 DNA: TGTGCCAGTAGTGCCCCTTGGAATCAGCCCCAGCATTTT; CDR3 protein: CASSAPWNQPQHF
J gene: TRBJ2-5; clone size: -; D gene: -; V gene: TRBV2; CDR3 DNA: TGTGCCAGCAGCGAGCGACATGGGACTCCTGGGGGGGAGACCCAGTACTTC; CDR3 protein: CASSERHGTPGGETQYF
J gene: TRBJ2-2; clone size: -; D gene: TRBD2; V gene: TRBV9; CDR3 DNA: TGTGCCAGCAGCGTAGACAAGAGCGGGAGGAGCGGAACCGGGGAGCTGTTTTTT; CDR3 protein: CASSVDKSGRSGTGELFF
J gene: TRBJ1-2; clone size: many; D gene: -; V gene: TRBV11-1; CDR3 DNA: TGTGCCAGCAGCTTAGCCCCGGGCGGATATGGCTACACCTTC; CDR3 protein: CASSLAPGGYGYTF
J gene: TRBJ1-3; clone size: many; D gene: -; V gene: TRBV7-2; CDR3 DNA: TGTGCCAGCAGCCGCGGGGAGATCTGGGGAAACACCATATATTTT; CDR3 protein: CASSRGEIWGNTIYF
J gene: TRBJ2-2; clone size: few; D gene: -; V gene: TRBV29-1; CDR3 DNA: TGCAGCGTTGCGGGGCACACCGGGGAGCTGTTTTTT; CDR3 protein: CSVAGHTGELFF
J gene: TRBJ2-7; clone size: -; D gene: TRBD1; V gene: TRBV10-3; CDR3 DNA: TGTGCCATCAGACCAACCGGGACAGGGGGCGAGCAGTACTTC; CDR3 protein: CAIRPTGTGGEQYF
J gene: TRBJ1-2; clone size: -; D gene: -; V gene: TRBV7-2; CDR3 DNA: TGTGCCAGCAGCCCACGACAGGCCTATGGGCAGGGGCTCACCTTC; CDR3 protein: CASSPRQAYGQGLTF
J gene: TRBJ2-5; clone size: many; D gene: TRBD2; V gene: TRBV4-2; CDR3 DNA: TGTGCCAGCAGCCAACTAGCGGGAGTGATGGAGACCCAGTACTTC; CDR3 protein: CASSQLAGVMETQYF
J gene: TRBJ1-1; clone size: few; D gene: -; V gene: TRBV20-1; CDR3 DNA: TGCAGTGCTAGAGGGTTTACGGGCAGGGAAGTTACAGCTTTCTTT; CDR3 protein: CSARGFTGREVTAFF
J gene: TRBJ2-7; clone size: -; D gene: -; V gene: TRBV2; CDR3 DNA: TGTGCCAGCAGTGTACCGGGGGGCTACTACGAGCAGTACTTC; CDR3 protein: CASSVPGGYYEQYF
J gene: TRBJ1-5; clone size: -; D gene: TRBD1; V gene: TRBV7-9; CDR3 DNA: TGTGCCAGCAGCCCGCCTGGGACAGGCGCTAATCAGCCCCAGCATTTT; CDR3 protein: CASSPPGTGANQPQHF
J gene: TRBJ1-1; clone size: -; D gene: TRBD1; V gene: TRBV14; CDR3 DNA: TGTGCCAGCAGCATACGGGACAGTCGGAACACTGAAGCTTTCTTT; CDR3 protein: CASSIRDSRNTEAFF